This TCR beta chain is from a study of neurological immune-mediated disorders. Study overall: Secondary progressive disease was present in 3, and relapsing-remitting disease in 31, of the approximately 35 multiple sclerosis patients. Regarding the study as a whole: Because no CDR3 amino acid sequences were shared across subjects by expanded clones, private repertoires were suggested in all groups.

CDR1 MNHNY and CDR2 SVGAGI come from the germline V gene (reference sequence). V lost 5 bases and J lost 2, with 6 bases in between. The CDR3 contains 12 residues. TCRdb independently ran MiXCR on the 5' RACE reads; one entry per CDR3 protein. The sample contains about 62,000 distinct CDR3 sequences, around 3.8% of which appear only once. This clonotype has ten or more counts. No antigen is known for it. V and J are TRBV6-6 and TRBJ2-5, with D uncertain. The sample was PBMCs. This receptor was taken from a woman aged 45 to 65 with multiple sclerosis. This CDR3 reads CASSPLQETQYF. CDR3 nucleotide sequence: TGTGCCAGCAGTCCCCTACAAGAGACCCAGTACTTC.